Listed below are T cell receptor beta chains from one sample, sequenced in a study of cytomegalovirus exposure and HLA in healthy donors. The method was immunoSEQ multiplex PCR; TCRdb's version includes in-frame clones alone and lacks a portion of them. The data show about 150,000 clones, about 85% seen once. The sequenced material came from PBMCs. The receptor source for this set is a man aged 25-45 years in good health and CMV-seropositive. Both conserved end residues are part of each CDR3. Fields, in order: D gene, clone size, V gene, J gene, CDR3 DNA, CDR3 protein. A D gene is named only where the DNA matches it firmly. Size is omitted from some rows. Given values are once, few, many or a class for expanded clones.

D: NA; size: NA; V: TRBV19; J: TRBJ2-2; DNA: TGTGCCAGTAGTATTCTTACCGGGGAGCTGTTTTTT; CDR3: CASSILTGELFF
D: TRBD1; size: once; V: TRBV7-3; J: TRBJ1-2; DNA: TGTGCCAGCAGCCCCCCGGACAGGCCTCAACATTACACCTTC; CDR3: CASSPPDRPQHYTF
D: NA; size: NA; V: TRBV2; J: TRBJ1-3; DNA: TGTGCCAGCTTTTACTTCCCTGGAAACACCATATATTTT; CDR3: CASFYFPGNTIYF
D: TRBD2; size: NA; V: TRBV10-3; J: TRBJ2-5; DNA: TGTGCCATCAGTGGGACTAGCGGGAGTGAGACCCAGTACTTC; CDR3: CAISGTSGSETQYF
D: TRBD2; size: few; V: TRBV6-1; J: TRBJ2-3; DNA: TGTGCCAGCAGTGCATGGACTAGCGGGGTTTCAGATACGCAGTATTTT; CDR3: CASSAWTSGVSDTQYF
D: TRBD1; size: many; V: TRBV10-3; J: TRBJ2-1; DNA: TGTGCCATCAGCCCGGGACAGGGAGCCTACAATGAGCAGTTCTTC; CDR3: CAISPGQGAYNEQFF
D: TRBD2; size: NA; V: TRBV4-3; J: TRBJ2-1; DNA: TGCGCCAGCAGCACCGGGACTAGCGGGGGCGTTTACAATGAGCAGTTCTTC; CDR3: CASSTGTSGGVYNEQFF
D: TRBD2; size: few; V: TRBV30; J: TRBJ2-5; DNA: TGTGCCTGGAGTGTGGCTAGCGGAGAGACCCAGTACTTC; CDR3: CAWSVASGETQYF
D: NA; size: NA; V: TRBV7-7; J: TRBJ2-5; DNA: TGTGCTAGCAGCTTAGGGTTGGGACTTCAAGAGACCCAGTACTTC; CDR3: CASSLGLGLQETQYF
D: NA; size: once; V: TRBV5-1; J: TRBJ1-2; DNA: TGCGCCAGCAGCTTGGCCGGGAACCACTATGGCTACACCTTC; CDR3: CASSLAGNHYGYTF
D: TRBD1; size: NA; V: TRBV5-1; J: TRBJ1-1; DNA: TGCGCCAGCAGAGCATCCGGGACAGGCACTGAAGCTTTCTTT; CDR3: CASRASGTGTEAFF
D: TRBD2; size: NA; V: TRBV4-1; J: TRBJ2-5; DNA: TGCGCCAGCAGCCAAGAGGGGCTAGCGGGACTAGAGACCCAGTACTTC; CDR3: CASSQEGLAGLETQYF
D: NA; size: NA; V: TRBV18; J: TRBJ2-7; DNA: TGTGCCAGCCTTCGGGGAAGGGTGGGCGACGAGCAGTACTTC; CDR3: CASLRGRVGDEQYF